Listed below are T cell receptor beta chains from one sample, sequenced in a study of blood T cell repertoires in COVID-19. The protocol was immunoSEQ multiplex PCR, while the TCRdb copy is restricted to in-frame clones and leaves out a portion. Of roughly 350,000 clones detected, 70% to 90% appear once; the ten largest clones hold roughly 10%. Sequencing was done on a sample of peripheral blood. These receptors were obtained from a young woman with COVID-19, enrolled during active disease. The conserved cysteine and the conserved F or W are not part of the CDR3 here. Expanded clones get a size class; other rows say once, few or many, or leave the size out.

clone_size v_call cdr3_aa
- TRBV15 ATSARLAGGNNEQF
- TRBV7-3 ASSPKQGPDTQY
- TRBV10-1 ASSAPPGTSKDTQY
- TRBV10-3 AISETGRVADTQY
- TRBV30 AWSGDRVSGANVLT
- TRBV25-1 ASSATGTTIGELF
- TRBV6-6 ASTLGGELF
- TRBV13 ASRPGGSSYEQY
- TRBV11-2 ASSSSTGIGGELF
- TRBV19 ASSILLTSYEQY
- TRBV7-2 ASSLGRLGPETQY
- TRBV27 ASSLYLPASTEAF
once TRBV10-3 AISSDRGRELF
- TRBV18 ASSPLQMNTEAF
- TRBV30 AWGTGSTDTQY
- TRBV5-5 ASSFGGSYEQY
- TRBV19 ASSMGQNSNQPQH
- TRBV29-1 SVEGTVYNEQF
- TRBV28 ASSEYRGHAGTNTGELF
- TRBV5-1 ASSLGQTGNQPQH
- TRBV28 ASSLAGPLNNEQF
once TRBV19 ASSTRLAGTDTQY
- TRBV5-1 ASSSDSSYEQY
- TRBV14 ASSQGQGAYGYT
- TRBV2 ARAGTGSYEQY
- TRBV29-1 SVGLLAGDTQY
- TRBV5-1 ASSSGQPYEQY
- TRBV6-5 ASSINSNQPQH
- TRBV6-1 ASRTGDTEAF
- TRBV2 ASRGTGARSGEKLF
- TRBV7-2 ASSLTGTGTYEQY
- TRBV9 ASSVTTGAVYEQY
- TRBV9 ASSVGGLAGLTDTQY
once TRBV10-1 ASGRVPTEAF